These T cell receptor beta chains were read from a single sample in a study of blood T cell repertoires in COVID-19. Data came from immunoSEQ multiplex PCR; TCRdb stores just in-frame clones and leaves some out. The table records 150,000 to 200,000 clones, 86% of them present only once. The sample taken for sequencing was peripheral blood. The receptors originated from a man in his 70s with acute or convalescent COVID-19. Both conserved end residues are part of each CDR3. D genes are given only for firm matches. A row's size may be missing; if present it is once, few, many or a size class.

>TRBV2|TRBJ2-3|13|-|once
CASNDRRTDTQYF
TGTGCCAGCAACGACAGGCGCACAGATACGCAGTATTTT
>TRBV7-9|TRBJ1-1|13|-|-
CASSLSSNTEAFF
TGTGCCAGCAGCCTGTCCTCGAACACTGAAGCTTTCTTT
>TRBV18|TRBJ2-3|15|TRBD1|-
CASSPGTGGTDTQYF
TGTGCCAGCTCACCAGGGACAGGGGGTACAGATACGCAGTATTTT
>TRBV5-4|TRBJ2-5|14|-|-
CASSLPTGQETQYF
TGTGCCAGCAGCCTACCGACAGGACAAGAGACCCAGTACTTC
>TRBV5-6|TRBJ2-1|12|-|-
CASSQGDSPEFF
TGTGCCAGCAGCCAAGGGGACTCCCCGGAGTTCTTC
>TRBV6-5|TRBJ1-1|14|-|-
CASRDGEWDTEAFF
TGTGCCAGCAGGGACGGGGAATGGGACACTGAAGCTTTCTTT
>TRBV18|TRBJ2-7|14|TRBD1|-
CASSPGQVLYEQYF
TGTGCCAGCTCGCCGGGACAGGTACTTTACGAGCAGTACTTC
>TRBV2|TRBJ2-5|11|-|-
CASSVSETQYF
TGTGCCAGCAGTGTGAGTGAGACCCAGTACTTC
>TRBV7-3|TRBJ1-1|16|-|-
CASSLLGVLGNTEAFF
TGTGCCAGCAGCTTACTAGGGGTCTTAGGGAACACTGAAGCTTTCTTT
>TRBV7-2|TRBJ1-1|14|-|-
CASSLYQGNTEAFF
TGTGCCAGCAGCTTATACCAGGGGAACACTGAAGCTTTCTTT
>TRBV6-4|TRBJ2-2|14|-|-
CASRPGLATGELFF
TGTGCCAGTCGCCCCGGATTAGCCACCGGGGAGCTGTTTTTT
>TRBV4-1|TRBJ2-3|14|-|-
CASSLRKTTDTQYF
TGCGCCAGCAGCCTGAGGAAGACCACAGATACGCAGTATTTT
>TRBV6-5|TRBJ2-5|13|-|few
CASNRVLRETQYF
TGTGCCAGCAACCGGGTCCTACGTGAGACCCAGTACTTC
>TRBV4-1|TRBJ2-5|16|TRBD2|-
CASSQDLTGGWETQYF
TGCGCCAGCAGCCAAGATCTTACGGGAGGGTGGGAGACCCAGTACTTC
>TRBV30|TRBJ2-7|12|-|-
CAWSRAGAEQYF
TGTGCCTGGAGCAGGGCGGGGGCCGAGCAGTACTTC
>TRBV28|TRBJ1-2|15|-|few
CASVPESRANYGYTF
TGTGCCAGCGTCCCAGAATCGAGGGCTAACTATGGCTACACCTTC
>TRBV5-1|TRBJ2-7|14|-|-
CASSAGTSSYEQYF
TGCGCCAGCAGCGCCGGGACATCCTCCTACGAGCAGTACTTC
>TRBV5-6|TRBJ2-7|13|TRBD1|-
CASSLDRGHEQYF
TGTGCCAGCAGCTTGGACAGGGGCCACGAGCAGTACTTC
>TRBV19|TRBJ2-5|14|TRBD1|-
CASAGTGGMKTQYF
TGTGCCAGTGCCGGGACAGGGGGTATGAAGACCCAGTACTTC
>TRBV2|TRBJ2-7|14|TRBD2|-
CASSIERGVYEQYF
TGTGCCAGCAGTATTGAGCGGGGGGTCTACGAGCAGTACTTC